This T cell receptor beta chain was sequenced in a study of T cells in narcolepsy. Background on the study: Enrolled donors included narcolepsy type 1 or type 2 patients and healthy controls.

This clone was detected a few times. Its antigen is currently unknown. Study-wide results and limits: Same-patient CSF and blood CD4+ T cell clonotypes included HCRT-specific and TRIB2-specific autoreactive ones. Autoreactive clonotypes reportedly recurred in blood of same and different patients, not controls. No autoreactive T cell clone sequences appeared in some memory CD4+ repertoires.

The protocol was immunoSEQ multiplex PCR, while the TCRdb copy is restricted to in-frame clones and leaves out a portion. Altogether around 30,000 clones are present, roughly 90% being singletons, with the ten largest covering approximately 1.2%. Germline CDR1 SGHRS, CDR2 YFSETQ. V was pared by 0 bases and J by 7 bases, with 10 bases between. There are 13 residues in the CDR3. The origin of this receptor is a human donor with narcolepsy. The sample comprised CD45RA- memory CD4+ T cells from PBMCs. This chain joins TRBV5-1 and TRBJ2-5, with D possibly being TRBD2 (6 bases). As DNA, the CDR3 is TGCGCCAGCAGCTTGGATGACGGGGGGACCCAGTACTTC. Its translation: CASSLDDGGTQYF.